Listed below are T cell receptor beta chains from one sample, sequenced in a study of control samples from healthy donors and cancer patients. Here immunoSEQ multiplex PCR was the method, and the copy in TCRdb shows in-frame clones only, minus some. This sample has around 80,000 clones, with roughly 90% found just once. The sequenced sample consisted of blood. The source is a woman in her forties or fifties in good health. Both conserved end residues are part of each CDR3. The D gene is left open where the match is weak. The size of a clone is reported for some rows only, either as once, few or many, or as a class for expanded clones.

size: once; J: TRBJ1-6; V: TRBV18; D: TRBD1; CDR3: CASSPRQGQNNSPLHF; DNA: TGTGCCAGCTCACCAAGACAGGGACAGAATAATTCACCCCTCCACTTT
size: -; J: TRBJ2-1; V: TRBV24-1; D: TRBD1; CDR3: CATSDSTGGNFDEQFF; DNA: TGTGCCACCAGTGATTCGACAGGGGGCAATTTCGATGAGCAGTTCTTC
size: -; J: TRBJ1-2; V: TRBV12-3/TRBV12-4; D: -; CDR3: CASSPGGNYGYTF; DNA: TGTGCCAGCAGTCCTGGGGGGAACTATGGCTACACCTTC
size: -; J: TRBJ1-1; V: TRBV29-1; D: -; CDR3: CSVVVGEAFF; DNA: TGCAGCGTTGTGGTGGGAGAAGCTTTCTTT
size: -; J: TRBJ1-2; V: TRBV15; D: -; CDR3: CATSITTGLGYTF; DNA: TGTGCCACCAGCATAACTACAGGGCTCGGCTACACCTTC
size: -; J: TRBJ2-3; V: TRBV5-8; D: -; CDR3: CASSLSLAPSTDTQYF; DNA: TGTGCCAGCAGCTTGAGCCTAGCCCCCAGCACAGATACGCAGTATTTT
size: -; J: TRBJ2-5; V: TRBV18; D: -; CDR3: CASSPGVGETQYF; DNA: TGTGCCAGCTCACCCGGAGTGGGGGAGACCCAGTACTTC
size: -; J: TRBJ2-1; V: TRBV2; D: -; CDR3: CASKFPGEQFF; DNA: TGTGCCAGCAAGTTTCCAGGGGAGCAGTTCTTC
size: -; J: TRBJ2-7; V: TRBV5-4; D: TRBD2; CDR3: CASSSRLAGSYEQYF; DNA: TGTGCCAGCAGCTCGAGACTAGCGGGGTCCTACGAGCAGTACTTC
size: once; J: TRBJ1-2; V: TRBV6-6; D: TRBD1; CDR3: CASAQTGGYTF; DNA: TGTGCCAGCGCGCAGACAGGGGGCTACACCTTC
size: -; J: TRBJ2-2; V: TRBV5-1; D: -; CDR3: CASSLQPAPPTGELFF; DNA: TGCGCCAGCAGCTTGCAACCAGCTCCCCCCACCGGGGAGCTGTTTTTT
size: -; J: TRBJ2-3; V: TRBV19; D: -; CDR3: CASSTPAGDTQYF; DNA: TGTGCCAGTAGTACCCCGGCGGGAGATACGCAGTATTTT
size: -; J: TRBJ1-2; V: TRBV29-1; D: -; CDR3: CSVSTGVYGYTF; DNA: TGCAGCGTTAGTACGGGGGTTTATGGCTACACCTTC
size: -; J: TRBJ2-1; V: TRBV6-1; D: TRBD2; CDR3: CASSEEVTSGERNEQFF; DNA: TGTGCCAGCAGTGAAGAAGTTACTAGCGGGGAACGGAATGAGCAGTTCTTC
size: -; J: TRBJ2-1; V: TRBV29-1; D: TRBD2; CDR3: CSVLLGQVASGGRYNEQFF; DNA: TGCAGCGTTCTGTTAGGGCAGGTTGCTAGCGGGGGACGATACAATGAGCAGTTCTTC
size: -; J: TRBJ2-5; V: TRBV6-1; D: -; CDR3: CASSDWETQYF; DNA: TGTGCCAGCAGTGATTGGGAGACCCAGTACTTC
size: -; J: TRBJ1-2; V: TRBV6-2/TRBV6-3; D: -; CDR3: CASSYRTEDGYTF; DNA: TGTGCCAGCAGTTACAGAACGGAGGATGGCTACACCTTC
size: -; J: TRBJ1-3; V: TRBV7-9; D: -; CDR3: CASTPARGTVGNTIYF; DNA: TGTGCCAGCACCCCGGCGCGGGGAACAGTTGGAAACACCATATATTTT
size: -; J: TRBJ1-2; V: TRBV30; D: TRBD1; CDR3: CAPGTGGYGYTF; DNA: TGTGCCCCCGGGACAGGAGGCTATGGCTACACCTTC
size: -; J: TRBJ1-3; V: TRBV23-1; D: TRBD1; CDR3: CASSPQWDRGNTIYF; DNA: TGCGCCAGCAGTCCACAATGGGACAGGGGAAACACCATATATTTT
size: -; J: TRBJ2-3; V: TRBV19; D: TRBD2; CDR3: CASSMDLSGGVTDTQYF; DNA: TGTGCCAGTAGTATGGATCTAAGCGGGGGGGTGACAGATACGCAGTATTTT
size: -; J: TRBJ1-5; V: TRBV10-3; D: -; CDR3: CAISDHYRDEQPQHF; DNA: TGTGCCATCAGTGACCATTACAGGGATGAGCAGCCCCAGCATTTT
size: -; J: TRBJ2-5; V: TRBV30; D: -; CDR3: CAWSVQETQYF; DNA: TGTGCCTGGAGTGTACAAGAGACCCAGTACTTC
size: few; J: TRBJ1-6; V: TRBV5-1; D: -; CDR3: CASSAGTSFSPLHF; DNA: TGCGCCAGCAGCGCCGGGACAAGTTTTTCACCCCTCCACTTT
size: -; J: TRBJ1-4; V: TRBV7-9; D: TRBD1; CDR3: CASSLGGGEKLFF; DNA: TGTGCCAGCAGCTTAGGAGGGGGCGAAAAACTGTTTTTT
size: -; J: TRBJ1-2; V: TRBV6-5; D: -; CDR3: CASSYSFTGKNYGYTF; DNA: TGTGCCAGCAGTTACTCGTTTACAGGGAAAAACTATGGCTACACCTTC
size: -; J: TRBJ1-1; V: TRBV15; D: TRBD1; CDR3: CATSSGQGGMNTEAFF; DNA: TGTGCCACCAGCAGCGGACAGGGGGGTATGAACACTGAAGCTTTCTTT
size: -; J: TRBJ1-3; V: TRBV1; D: -; CDR3: CTSSQVWGQVCSGNTIYF; DNA: TGCACCAGCAGCCAAGTCTGGGGACAGGTTTGCTCTGGAAACACCATATATTTT